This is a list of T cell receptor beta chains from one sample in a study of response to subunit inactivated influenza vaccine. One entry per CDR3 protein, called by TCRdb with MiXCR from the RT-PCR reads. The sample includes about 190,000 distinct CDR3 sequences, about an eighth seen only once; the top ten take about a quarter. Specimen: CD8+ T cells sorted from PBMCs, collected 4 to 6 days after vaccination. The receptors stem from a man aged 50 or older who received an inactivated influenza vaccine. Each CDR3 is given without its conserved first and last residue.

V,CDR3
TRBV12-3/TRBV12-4,ASSLAPGTSVD
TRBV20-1,SATWEGRYNEQF
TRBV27,ASSLISGQETQY
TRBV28,ASRRGRGEQY
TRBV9,ASSESDWREAF
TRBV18,ASSPGGDGEQF
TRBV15,ATSPNRRSTDTQY
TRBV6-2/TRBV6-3,ASSFTLDGDTQY
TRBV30,AWSAFLKALLETQY
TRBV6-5,ASSYTVTGLNEQF
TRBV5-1,ASCEFAGSSYNEQF
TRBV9,ASSGFGLAGLVTGELF
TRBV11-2,ASSSRSLGSGELF
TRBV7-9,ASSLGMGSQPQH
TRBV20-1,SASGLAGVPTYEQY
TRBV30,AWSVGQEYQPQH
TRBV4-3,ASSQVVGTGAYEQY
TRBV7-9,ASSRTAYLF
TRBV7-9,ASSTYGHLDNEQF
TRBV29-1,SVDGGLAGEKESYEQY
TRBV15,ATSRDRGLTQPQH
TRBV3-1,ASSHRAAANTGELF